This T cell receptor (beta chain) originates from a study of blood T cell repertoires in COVID-19. This CDR3 has 12 amino acids. Germline-derived CDR1 and CDR2 are SNHLY and FYNNEI. Unmatched junction bases numbered 5, after V lost 8 bases and J lost 8 bases. Using immunoSEQ multiplex PCR, the repertoire was profiled, and TCRdb retains in-frame clones only, with some absent. The table lists under 200,000 clones, 85% to 90% of them singletons. The specimen was peripheral blood. The rearrangement joins TRBV2 to TRBJ1-2, with TRBD1 identical over 10 bases. This TCR derives from a man between 18 and 29 years old with active or convalescent COVID-19. The chain's CDR3 is CASLTGGKGYTF. As DNA, the CDR3 is TGTGCCAGCTTGACAGGGGGCAAGGGCTACACCTTC.